These 9 T cell receptor beta chains share one sample of origin, sequenced in a study of OX40 agonist ivuxolimab in advanced cancers. This table comes from immunoSEQ multiplex PCR, and its TCRdb copy is limited to in-frame clones, with some not included. The sample includes nearly 110,000 clones, over 75% of them seen just once. This specimen was CD4+ or CD8+ T cells sorted from blood, taken in a trial of the OX40 agonist ivuxolimab. These receptors all come from an adult with an advanced solid tumor such as melanoma, head and neck, liver or kidney cancer.

The chain joins TRBV28 to TRBJ1-6; TRBD1 aligns across 7 bases. This CDR3 contains 13 residues. CDR1 and CDR2 from the germline V gene are MDHEN and SYDVKM. With 4 bases clipped from V and 8 bases from J, the junction kept 2 bases outside the gene matches. As DNA, the CDR3 is TGTGCCAGCAGTTCAGACAGGGATTCACCCCTCCACTTT. Amino acid sequence: CASSSDRDSPLHF.

The chain has TRBV28 and TRBJ2-7; TRBD2 is a possible D gene (6 bases). V was clipped by 10 bases and J by 0 bases, with 19 bases between them. Per germline, CDR1 MDHEN and CDR2 SYDVKM. The CDR3 totals 15 residues. This chain's CDR3 is CATSGPGDSSYEQYF. The DNA for the CDR3 is TGTGCCACTTCCGGTCCGGGGGATAGCTCCTACGAGCAGTACTTC.

The chain recombines TRBV6-5 with TRBJ1-2; 9 bases map to TRBD1. Germline V CDR1 and CDR2: MNHEY, SVGAGI. The ends lost 5 bases at V and 2 bases at J; junction bases unmatched: 6. This CDR3 region has 15 residues. In DNA form, the CDR3 reads TGTGCCAGCAGTCGGCACGGACAGGGGAACTATGGCTACACCTTC. Protein product: CASSRHGQGNYGYTF.

The chain couples TRBV7-8 to TRBJ1-1, with 7 bases that match TRBD1. The trim removed 5 bases at V and 4 bases at J, leaving 13 bases unmatched. The CDR3 consists of 16 residues. Germline-derived CDR1 and CDR2 are SGHVS and FQNEAQ. The CDR3 coding sequence is TGTGCCAGCAGCGAACTGGGGAGGGGGCTGTCCACTGAAGCTTTCTTT. It encodes CASSELGRGLSTEAFF.

J is TRBJ2-1 and V is TRBV19; 8 bases agree with TRBD1. The CDR3 has 16 residues. V gave up 2 bases and J gave up 5 bases; unmatched junction bases: 8. In germline, CDR1 is LNHDA, CDR2 SQIVND (reference sequence). CDR3 in DNA: TGTGCCAGTAGTATACCCGGACAGGGAGCGGACAATGAGCAGTTCTTC. Protein sequence: CASSIPGQGADNEQFF.

There are a few counts of this clone. This chain connects TRBV7-2 to TRBJ2-7; TRBD1 agrees at 8 bases. This CDR3 contains 13 residues. The germline gives CDR1 SGHTA, CDR2 FQGNSA. Trimming at V came to 5 bases and at J to 4 bases, leaving 4 bases not matched to a gene. The CDR3 loop is CASSPGQGYEQYF. In DNA, the CDR3 is TGTGCCAGCAGCCCAGGACAGGGTTACGAGCAGTACTTC.

The V gene is TRBV6-1, the J gene TRBJ2-7; 7 positions match TRBD1. The CDR3 consists of 13 residues. The germline V gene has CDR1 MNHNS and CDR2 SASEGT. J lost 3 bases, V lost 4 bases, and 3 bases had no gene match. The CDR3 DNA reads TGTGCCAGCAGTGCCTACAGGGGCTACGAGCAGTACTTC. Amino acids: CASSAYRGYEQYF.

About this clone itself: One junction end disagrees with the germline gene, perhaps due to a read error. The chain joins TRBV6-6 to TRBJ2-7; TRBD2 agrees at 8 bases. In germline, CDR1 is MNHNY, CDR2 SVGAGI (reference sequence). The CDR3 runs to 12 residues. CDR3 protein: CASSSLDGGGHF. The CDR3 bases are TGTGCCAGCAGCTCCCTCGACGGGGGGGGGCACTTC.

This sequence joins TRBV5-4 and TRBJ2-1, with TRBD1 matching over 9 bases. The CDR3 loop spans 15 amino acids. Per germline, CDR1 SGHNT and CDR2 YYREEE (reference sequence). Losses at the gene ends were 4 bases for V and 4 bases for J; bases not matched to a gene: 6. Here the CDR3 DNA reads TGTGCCAGCAGCGGCTCGGGACAGGGTTACAATGAGCAGTTCTTC. As protein: CASSGSGQGYNEQFF.